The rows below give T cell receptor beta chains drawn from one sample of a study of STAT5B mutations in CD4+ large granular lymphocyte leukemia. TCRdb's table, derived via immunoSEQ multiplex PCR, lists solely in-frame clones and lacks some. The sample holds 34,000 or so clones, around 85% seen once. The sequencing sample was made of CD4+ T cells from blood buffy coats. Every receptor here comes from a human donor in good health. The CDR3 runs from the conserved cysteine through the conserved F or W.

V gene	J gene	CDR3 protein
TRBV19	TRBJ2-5	CASSRSSGRGETQYF
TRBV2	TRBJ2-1	CASSLSPGDEQFF
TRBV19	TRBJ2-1	CASSRGIFAGFEQFF
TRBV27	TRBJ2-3	CASSLFPSGGTDTQYF
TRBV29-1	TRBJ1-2	CSVEGAHTNYGYTF
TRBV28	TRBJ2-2	CASRFVTGELFF
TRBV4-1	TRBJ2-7	CASSQVPDRIEQYF
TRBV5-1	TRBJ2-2	CASTLEPATGELFF
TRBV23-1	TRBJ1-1	CASCIGTEAFF
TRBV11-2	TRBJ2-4	CASRDSDRRDIQYF
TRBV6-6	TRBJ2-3	CASSSGLAGGPDTQYF
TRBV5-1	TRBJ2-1	CASSTLQGNEQFF
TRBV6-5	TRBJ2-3	CASSYRQKGTDTQYF
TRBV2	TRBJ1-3	CASRAPISGNTIYF
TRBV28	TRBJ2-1	CASSWPTDRGNEQFF
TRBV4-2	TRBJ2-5	CASSQDRGYQETQYF
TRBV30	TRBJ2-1	CAWRQLAGPYNEQFF
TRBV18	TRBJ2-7	CASSPMDRGYHEQYF
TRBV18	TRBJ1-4	CASSGGHNEKLFF
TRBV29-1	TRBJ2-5	CSSSRDRETQYF
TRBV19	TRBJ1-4	CASSMWTVTNEKLFF
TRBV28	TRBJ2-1	CATHDRATYNEQFF
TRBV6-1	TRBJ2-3	CASSDVQGSTDTQYF